This passage covers 9 T cell receptor beta chains from one sample sequenced in a study of blood T cell repertoires in COVID-19. Clones were sequenced by immunoSEQ multiplex PCR, and TCRdb holds only the in-frame ones, with some missing. The repertoire consists of roughly 200,000 clones, with 88% occurring once and the leading ten covering 5% to 6.5%. The sequenced material came from peripheral blood. All receptors come from a man between 40 and 49 years old with active or convalescent COVID-19.

The chain carries TRBV6-1 and TRBJ1-4; no definite D call. In germline, CDR1 is MNHNS, CDR2 SASEGT. V was trimmed by 1 base and J by 8 bases, leaving 17 bases between them. This CDR3 has 16 amino acids. Here the CDR3 reads CASSEEVGSRWEKLFF. Written as DNA, the CDR3 is TGTGCCAGCAGTGAAGAGGTGGGTTCGCGGTGGGAAAAACTGTTTTTT.

The chain links TRBV6-5 to TRBJ1-1; TRBD1 aligns across 9 bases. V was pared by 6 bases and J by 1 base, with 6 bases of the junction left unmatched. This CDR3 comprises 15 residues. Per germline, CDR1 MNHEY and CDR2 SVGAGI. CDR3: CASRDQGQGNTEAFF. The CDR3, as DNA: TGTGCCAGCAGGGACCAGGGACAGGGGAACACTGAAGCTTTCTTT.

This clone is a singleton in its sample. V usage is TRBV11-2 and J usage is TRBJ1-2, with 7 positions matching TRBD1. The CDR3 extends over 14 amino acids. Germline assignment: CDR1 SGHAT and CDR2 FQNNGV. Trimming removed 5 bases from V and 5 bases from J; junction bases left unmatched: 8. The CDR3 reads CASSAPGQIYGYTF. Here the CDR3 DNA reads TGTGCCAGCAGCGCCCCGGGACAGATATATGGCTACACCTTC.

This CDR3 reads CASSLYGRYEQYF. In DNA form, the CDR3 reads TGTGCCAGCAGTTTATATGGCCGCTACGAGCAGTACTTC. The chain carries TRBV27 and TRBJ2-7; no clear D gene. The CDR3 is made up of 13 amino acids. V lost 1 base and J 3 bases, leaving 7 bases between the germline ends. The germline V gene encodes CDR1 MNHEY and CDR2 SMNVEV (reference sequence).

This chain links TRBV7-9 with TRBJ2-3; TRBD2 agrees at 8 bases. Germline CDR1 and CDR2: SEHNR and FQNEAQ (reference sequence). The CDR3 covers 15 residues. V trimming: 5 bases; J trimming: 4 bases; junction bases outside the gene matches: 8. The CDR3 loop is CASSTGTRSADTQYF. CDR3 in DNA: TGTGCCAGCAGCACCGGGACTAGATCGGCAGATACGCAGTATTTT.

The V gene is TRBV27, the J gene TRBJ2-7; TRBD1 matches 9 bases. In germline, CDR1 is MNHEY, CDR2 SMNVEV (reference sequence). J lost 3 bases, V lost 5 bases, and 8 bases had no gene match. There are 15 residues in the CDR3. CDR3 in amino acids: CASSQPGTGRYEQYF. CDR3 nucleotides: TGTGCCAGCAGTCAACCCGGGACAGGGCGCTACGAGCAGTACTTC.

The chain uses TRBV9 and TRBJ2-3; 7 positions agree with TRBD2. There are 16 residues in the CDR3. V was pared by 0 bases and J by 4 bases, with 8 bases of the junction left unmatched. Germline values: CDR1 SGDLS, CDR2 YYNGEE. The CDR3 nucleotides read TGTGCCAGCAGCGTAGGGGGCGCGGGGGACCCAGATACGCAGTATTTT. This codes for CASSVGGAGDPDTQYF.

The chain has TRBV6-6 and TRBJ1-5, with D unclear. Germline V lookup: CDR1 MNHNY, CDR2 SVGAGI (reference sequence). Trimming stripped 4 bases from V and 0 bases from J, with 7 bases between. The CDR3 sequence is 14 residues long. CDR3 DNA: TGTGCCAGCAGTTCGCGGGATAGCAATCAGCCCCAGCATTTT. This translates into CASSSRDSNQPQHF.

This chain joins TRBV7-2 and TRBJ1-4, with a tentative D call TRBD1 (5 bases). The germline CDR1 and CDR2 sequences are SGHTA and FQGNSA. Trimming removed 6 bases from V and 7 bases from J, with 18 bases in between. CDR3 size: 15 residues. The CDR3 DNA reads as TGTGCCAGCAGTTCGTCCGCGGGACTGAGTGAAAAACTGTTTTTT. Its translation is CASSSSAGLSEKLFF.